This is a list of T cell receptor beta chains from one sample in a study of shared clonotypes between healthy human individuals. Measured with immunoSEQ multiplex PCR; TCRdb has only the in-frame clones, and not every one. This sample has 500,000 or so clones; around 96% occur once, and the top ten carry about 0.06%. Sequencing was done on a sample of naive CD4+ T cells sorted from blood. The source of these receptors is a woman in her thirties in good health. Each CDR3 is given with its conserved first and last residue.

v_gene	j_gene	CDR3aa
TRBV28	TRBJ1-2	CASTPGQGKIYGYTF
TRBV5-1	TRBJ2-7	CASSLGLIGTAYEQYF
TRBV6-1	TRBJ1-5	CASSDRQSNQPQHF
TRBV4-1	TRBJ1-4	CASSLLRTGSMFF
TRBV11-2	TRBJ2-7	CASSPHALRSGRYEQYF
TRBV2	TRBJ2-2	CASLRDRGWNTGELFF
TRBV28	TRBJ1-3	CASSPQWSSGNTIYF
TRBV28	TRBJ1-2	CASSSGETTGDYGYTF
TRBV29-1	TRBJ2-1	CSVAIGPSYNEQFF
TRBV29-1	TRBJ1-1	CSVQALNTEAFF
TRBV28	TRBJ1-2	CASSPQTRDSYGYTF
TRBV29-1	TRBJ1-2	CSVYTRGVYGYTF
TRBV2	TRBJ1-2	CASSRQGDGYTF
TRBV5-6	TRBJ1-2	CASSLEFLGRGYGYTF
TRBV5-1	TRBJ2-7	CASSSSTGAYEQYF
TRBV11-2	TRBJ2-5	CASRGTSGNRKTQYF
TRBV6-1	TRBJ2-3	CASNHRGRTDTQYF
TRBV5-5	TRBJ1-1	CASSLDRESRAFF
TRBV28	TRBJ2-1	CAITAEISNEQFF
TRBV19	TRBJ2-1	CAGPTRWSYNEQFF
TRBV6-4	TRBJ1-2	CASNRQGAVYGYTF
TRBV5-4	TRBJ1-1	CASSRTQNTEAFF
TRBV7-9	TRBJ1-1	CASSGHRGGTEAFF
TRBV19	TRBJ2-5	CASSIGPGDQETQYF
TRBV5-1	TRBJ2-1	CASSLRPGLADYNEQFF
TRBV28	TRBJ2-3	CASSLGGGTTDTQYF
TRBV6-1	TRBJ2-1	CASRGGNYNEQFF
TRBV18	TRBJ2-5	CASSPPSGQGIETQYF
TRBV25-1	.	CASSRDRAYEQYF
TRBV7-9	TRBJ2-5	CASSLAGGETQYF
TRBV11-3	TRBJ1-3	CASSPDGNSGNTIYF
TRBV30	TRBJ1-1	CARDRMNTEAFF
TRBV4-1	TRBJ2-2	CASSQETANTGELFF
TRBV18	.	CASSRTDYEQYF
TRBV10-2	TRBJ2-7	CASSTVGQGAFEQYF
TRBV25-1	TRBJ2-1	CASSDWTRFNEQFF
TRBV6-1	TRBJ1-5	CASSDLPTVGQPQHF
TRBV18	TRBJ2-5	CASSPPVIETQYF
TRBV2	TRBJ2-1	CASRVAWGSEVF
TRBV19	TRBJ2-3	CAASTGGREDTQYF
TRBV6-6	TRBJ2-7	CASRRGQDSYEQYF
TRBV30	TRBJ1-1	CAWVGQTNTEAFF
TRBV19	TRBJ2-7	CASSYIGTGEYEQYF
TRBV28	.	CASTYGTSGAYEQYF
TRBV4-2	TRBJ1-1	CASSQERRLNTEAFF
TRBV28	TRBJ2-2	CASSGVTLTGELFF
TRBV7-9	TRBJ1-5	CASSFSAHQPQHF
TRBV19	TRBJ2-1	CASSATGVEQFF
TRBV5-1	TRBJ2-5	CASSPVQGVETQYF
TRBV28	TRBJ1-2	CASSLNAPGSSYGYTF
TRBV7-9	TRBJ2-3	CASSLEREGLDTQYF
TRBV19	TRBJ1-3	CASTSSSRGFYSGNTIYF
TRBV2	TRBJ2-7	CASRDSGTGKHYF
TRBV7-6	TRBJ1-2	CASSLEGGRGYTF